Reported below is one T cell receptor beta chain. Antigen specificity is unknown. This sample was taken from a study of T cell repertoires in cytomegalovirus infection. Study context: Evidence of both CMV infection and a matching HLA type came from public TCR beta signatures.

Germline V gives CDR1 ENHRY, CDR2 SYGVKD. The CDR3 has 12 amino acids. V lost 6 bases, J lost 8 bases, and 5 bases stayed unmatched. General study results and limits: HLA-C-restricted CMV clonotypes gave the most frequent clonotype in two of eight donors.

TCRdb re-derived calls from the reads in MiXCR, one entry per CDR3 protein. The sample lists about 920,000 distinct CDR3 sequences; roughly 30% were seen once. This specimen consisted of cultured CD8+ T cells from PBMCs, obtained from culture after CMV antigen stimulation. The chain combines TRBV10-3 with TRBJ1-2; 8 nucleotides line up with TRBD1. The receptor comes from a human donor in good health (CMV status not recorded). Some clones in this sample may be carry-over from other donors' samples. CDR3 in amino acids: CAIRIDRGGYTF. Written as DNA, the CDR3 is TGTGCCATCAGGATTGACAGGGGCGGCTACACCTTC.